This T cell receptor (beta chain) is from a study of vaccination effects on CD4 cells after COVID-19. Cultured cells yielded isolated CD4+ T cells after 10 days. The protocol was immunoSEQ multiplex PCR, while the TCRdb copy is restricted to in-frame clones and leaves out a portion. The sample records 70,000 or so clones, 60% to 80% being singletons. The germline V gene encodes CDR1 LNHDA and CDR2 SQIVND (reference sequence). Trimming took 5 bases from V and 3 from J; bases not matched to a gene: 2. This CDR3 has 14 amino acids. Comments on this clone: Antigen specificity is unknown.

The source was CD4+ T cells from PBMCs cultured without peptide, collected before COVID-19 vaccination. This TCR derives from a human donor who received a COVID-19 vaccine. The genes are TRBV19 and TRBJ2-3; TRBD1 aligns across 10 bases. The CDR3 here is CASSDRGQTDTQYF. The CDR3 DNA reads as TGTGCCAGTAGTGACAGGGGGCAAACAGATACGCAGTATTTT.